Sequencing of this T cell receptor beta chain was carried out in a study of PD-L1 blockade in urothelial cancer. Each PCR reaction had synthetic TCR analog templates spiked into it. Produced via immunoSEQ multiplex PCR; TCRdb's table is partial and in-frame only. The sample lists around 80,000 clones; approximately 86% were seen once. Germline-derived CDR1 and CDR2 are SGHTS and YDEGEE. The CDR3 totals 19 residues. Trimming left V 1 base short and J 5 bases short, with 25 bases between. This TCR was recovered from a woman in her 70s with urothelial cancer. V is TRBV5-8 and J is TRBJ2-1, with TRBD1 as a possible D gene (5 bases). Source: PBMCs, taken around atezolizumab (anti-PD-L1) treatment. CDR3 sequence (DNA): TGTGCCAGCAGCTTGTTTTACCAATTAGGGGTCTGGGGCAACAATGAGCAGTTCTTC. This gives the protein CASSLFYQLGVWGNNEQFF. Together with reference TRBV5-8 and TRBJ2-1, the CDR3 gives the full variable domain: EAGVTQSPTHLIKTRGQQATLRCSPISGHTSVYWYQQALGLGLQFLLWYDEGEERNRGNFPPRFSGRQFPNYSSELNVNALELEDSALYLCASSLFYQLGVWGNNEQFFGPGTRLTVL.